The 21 T cell receptor beta chains below all came from one sample that was sequenced in a study of PD-1 blockade in classical Hodgkin lymphoma. This table comes from immunoSEQ multiplex PCR, and its TCRdb copy is limited to in-frame clones, with some not included. The table records some 64,000 clones, around 87% of them present only once. Patients all relapsed after autologous stem cell transplantation, and there was variation in brentuximab vedotin exposure. This specimen was peripheral blood mononuclear cells (PBMCs), taken at baseline. The receptors here all came from a human donor with classical Hodgkin lymphoma.

This chain joins TRBV27 and TRBJ1-4, with D possibly being TRBD1 (6 bases). V lost 3 bases to trimming and J lost 3 bases, with 20 bases between them. The CDR3 is made up of 18 amino acids. Germline CDR1 reads MNHEY; CDR2 reads SMNVEV (reference sequence). The chain's CDR3 is CASSLRPARGAANEKLFF. The CDR3 nucleotides are TGTGCCAGCAGTTTGCGACCAGCCCGGGGGGCGGCTAATGAAAAACTGTTTTTT.

This chain links TRBV27 with TRBJ1-2; 9 bases fit TRBD1. Germline V CDR1 and CDR2: MNHEY, SMNVEV (reference sequence). The ends lost 6 bases at V and 6 bases at J; junction bases unmatched: 8. The CDR3 extends over 14 amino acids. CDR3 coding DNA: TGTGCCAGCAGGCTCGGCGGGACAGGGAATGGCTACACCTTC. Translated: CASRLGGTGNGYTF.

CDR3 sequence: CASSEGVGTGYF. CDR3 in DNA: TGTGCCAGCAGTGAAGGGGTCGGAACCGGGTATTTT. The rearrangement links TRBV2 to TRBJ2-3; D call uncertain. The CDR3 has 12 amino acids. Per the germline V gene, CDR1 is SNHLY and CDR2 is FYNNEI. The V gene lost 1 base and the J gene lost 14 bases, with 13 bases spanning the gap.

This clone was recorded a few times. At one boundary the junction diverges from the germline segment, which might be a read error. The chain recombines TRBV7-9 with TRBJ1-5, with D possibly matching TRBD1 (5 bases). The CDR3 runs to 11 residues. The germline gives CDR1 SEHNR, CDR2 FQNEAQ (reference sequence). CDR3 coding DNA: TGTGCCAGCAGTTTAGGGACGTCTCAGCATTTT. It encodes CASSLGTSQHF.

This sequence joins TRBV10-3 and TRBJ1-6; no clear D gene. The ends were cut back, 8 bases at V and 6 bases at J, with 8 bases in the middle. The CDR3 extends over 12 amino acids. CDR1 is ENHRY, CDR2 SYGVKD, per germline. CDR3 bases: TGTGCCATCGGAGAGCCTAATTCACCCCTCCACTTT. This translates into CAIGEPNSPLHF.

CDR3 residues: CSVAHDRGYTF. The CDR3 DNA follows: TGCAGCGTCGCACATGACAGGGGGTACACCTTC. This chain connects TRBV29-1 to TRBJ1-2, with 9 bases that match TRBD1. The CDR3 consists of 11 residues. The junction had 7 bases not matched to a gene; V was cut back by 6 bases and J by 11 bases. Germline values: CDR1 SQVTM, CDR2 ANQGSEA.

In nucleotides, the CDR3 is TGTGCCAGCAGCCTAGAAAGACCGAACACTGAAGCTTTCTTT. It specifies CASSLERPNTEAFF. V usage is TRBV7-9 and J usage is TRBJ1-1; unclear D gene. The ends were cut back, 5 bases at V and 1 base at J, with 11 bases in the middle. The CDR3 extends over 14 amino acids. The germline V gene encodes CDR1 SEHNR and CDR2 FQNEAQ (reference sequence).

This chain joins TRBV30 and TRBJ1-3; TRBD1 agrees at 7 bases. V lost 4 bases to trimming and J lost 8 bases; unmatched junction nucleotides: 11. The CDR3 extends over 14 amino acids. Germline V gene lookup returns CDR1 GTSNPN and CDR2 SVGIG (reference sequence). The CDR3 loop is CAWKTLRGLDTIYF. CDR3 nucleotide sequence: TGTGCCTGGAAAACATTAAGGGGGCTTGACACCATATATTTT. The variable domain in full, completed from reference TRBV30 and TRBJ1-3, reads SQTIHQWPATLVQPVGSPLSLECTVEGTSNPNLYWYRQAAGRGLQLLFYSVGIGQISSEVPQNLSASRPQDRQFILSSKKLLLSDSGFYLCAWKTLRGLDTIYFGEGSWLTVV.

This clone appeared a few times. The chain couples TRBV9 to TRBJ1-1; D is uncertain. Germline V gene lookup returns CDR1 SGDLS and CDR2 YYNGEE. V shed 5 bases and J shed 11 bases, with 7 bases lying between them. CDR3 length: 9 residues. The CDR3 region has the DNA TGTGCCAGCAGGGACTGGGCTTTCTTT. It specifies CASRDWAFF.

The DNA of the CDR3 is TGTGCCAGCACTGACAGGGAGCGCACAGATACGCAGTATTTT. This encodes CASTDRERTDTQYF. The V call is TRBV27, the J call TRBJ2-3; 7 bases match TRBD1. Germline V gene lookup returns CDR1 MNHEY and CDR2 SMNVEV (reference sequence). The V gene end was trimmed by 7 bases and the J gene end by 1 base; junction bases not matched to a gene: 5. The CDR3 runs 14 residues.

This clone has a handful of counts. The J gene is TRBJ1-5, the V gene TRBV6-5; 9 bases are shared with TRBD1. The germline gives CDR1 MNHEY, CDR2 SVGAGI. V shed 4 bases, J shed 12 bases, and the junction held 4 bases outside the gene matches. The CDR3 totals 12 residues. CDR3 nucleotide sequence: TGTGCCAGCAGTTCAGGACAGGGGAGCCAGCATTTT. Its protein product is CASSSGQGSQHF.

The gene calls are TRBV13 and TRBJ1-2, with a weak D call TRBD1 (5 bases). This CDR3 has 14 amino acids. Germline assignment: CDR1 PRHDT and CDR2 FYEKMQ (reference sequence). Trimming cost V 2 bases and J 5 bases, with 12 bases left between them. The CDR3 DNA reads TGTGCCAGCAGCTTATTCGGGGACCCATATGGCTACACCTTC. Protein product: CASSLFGDPYGYTF.

V and J are TRBV6-4 and TRBJ2-3; 10 bases are a match to TRBD2. The CDR3 length is 14 residues. The J segment lost 2 bases and the V segment lost 10 bases, leaving 6 bases of the junction unmatched. Germline CDR1 and CDR2: MRHNA and SNTAGT. This CDR3 reads CATSTSGNTDTQYF. The CDR3 DNA reads TGTGCCACCTCTACTAGCGGGAACACAGATACGCAGTATTTT.

V is TRBV5-4 and J is TRBJ2-1; a possible D gene is TRBD2 (5 bases). This CDR3 comprises 14 residues. Between the trimmed V and J ends, which lost 0 bases and 5 bases, there was a span of 9 bases. Germline V gives CDR1 SGHNT, CDR2 YYREEE (reference sequence). CDR3 protein: CASSLGRDNNEQFF. DNA of the CDR3: TGTGCCAGCAGCTTGGGACGGGATAACAATGAGCAGTTCTTC.

The chain employs TRBV9 and TRBJ2-7; 11 positions match TRBD1. The V gene's germline CDR1 is SGDLS and CDR2 YYNGEE. Trimming took 4 bases from V and 2 from J; bases not matched to a gene: 5. This CDR3 is built from 15 residues. CDR3 bases: TGTGCCAGCAGCCCCCGGGACAGGGGGACCTACGAGCAGTACTTC. It codes for CASSPRDRGTYEQYF.

The chain has TRBV6-1 and TRBJ1-1, with 7 bases lining up with TRBD1. The V gene end was trimmed by 6 bases and the J gene end by 3 bases; junction bases not matched to a gene: 10. The CDR3 spans 15 residues. CDR1 is MNHNS and CDR2 is SASEGT in the germline V gene. The CDR3 region has the DNA TGTGCCAGCAGCAAGAGGACAGGAGGATACACTGAAGCTTTCTTT. Residues: CASSKRTGGYTEAFF.

The J gene is TRBJ1-2, the V gene TRBV13; D remains unclear. The CDR3 contains 13 residues. Trimming pared 5 bases from V and 8 bases from J, leaving 15 bases between. Germline assignment: CDR1 PRHDT and CDR2 FYEKMQ (reference sequence). The CDR3 DNA sequence: TGTGCCAGCAGCCGACGGGCCCAGAAGGGCTACACCTTC. This gives the protein CASSRRAQKGYTF.

J is TRBJ2-5 and V is TRBV6-5, with D possibly being TRBD1 (5 bases). V was shortened by 0 bases and J by 4 bases, with 12 bases between the two germline ends. The germline CDR1 and CDR2 sequences are MNHEY and SVGAGI. CDR3 length equals 15 residues. The CDR3 loop reads CASSYSRQGRETQYF. DNA for the CDR3: TGTGCCAGCAGTTACTCGAGGCAGGGAAGAGAGACCCAGTACTTC.

This chain connects TRBV5-1 to TRBJ2-1; D perhaps matches TRBD2 (5 bases). Germline V lookup: CDR1 SGHRS, CDR2 YFSETQ. V lost 4 bases, J lost 5 bases, and 16 bases lay in between. The CDR3 has 15 residues. The DNA for the CDR3 is TGCGCCAGCAGCACCTTAAGGGTCGGGGACAATGAGCAGTTCTTC. Its translation: CASSTLRVGDNEQFF. The full variable domain, in which reference TRBV5-1 and TRBJ2-1 provide the parts outside the CDR3, is KAGVTQTPRYLIKTRGQQVTLSCSPISGHRSVSWYQQTPGQGLQFLFEYFSETQRNKGNFPGRFSGRQFSNSRSEMNVSTLELGDSALYLCASSTLRVGDNEQFFGPGTRLTVL.

This clone has just one count. The gene calls are TRBV6-5 and TRBJ2-3, with 8 nucleotides matching TRBD2. Trimming cost V 4 bases and J 3 bases; bases outside gene matches: 6. This CDR3 region has 15 residues. The germline V gene has CDR1 MNHEY and CDR2 SVGAGI. This CDR3 reads CASSFTSGFTDTQYF. DNA of the CDR3: TGTGCCAGCAGTTTTACTAGCGGATTTACAGATACGCAGTATTTT.

The V call is TRBV5-4, the J call TRBJ2-3, with D perhaps matching TRBD1 (6 bases). V shed 3 bases and J shed 2 bases, with 16 bases lying between them. The CDR3 is 16 residues long. Germline CDR1 reads SGHNT; CDR2 reads YYREEE (reference sequence). The CDR3 DNA follows: TGTGCCAGCAGCTCTGGGACAATTGGGACCACAGATACGCAGTATTTT. It specifies CASSSGTIGTTDTQYF.